The 9 T cell receptor beta chains below all came from one sample that was sequenced in a study of OX40 agonist ivuxolimab in advanced cancers. Here immunoSEQ multiplex PCR was the method, and the copy in TCRdb shows in-frame clones only, minus some. The table has some 85,000 clones, roughly 84% seen once; the top ten hold 0.2% to 0.3%. This material consisted of CD4+ or CD8+ T cells sorted from blood, taken in a trial of the OX40 agonist ivuxolimab. These receptor sequences come from an adult with an advanced solid tumor such as melanoma, head and neck, liver or kidney cancer.

This rearrangement joins TRBV6-5 to TRBJ2-7; 7 nucleotides line up with TRBD1. In germline, CDR1 is MNHEY, CDR2 SVGAGI. The CDR3 has 14 residues. The ends lost 1 base at V and 5 bases at J; junction bases unmatched: 5. CDR3 region: CASSYFGQAHEQYF. The CDR3 bases are TGTGCCAGCAGTTACTTCGGACAGGCACACGAGCAGTACTTC.

The V call is TRBV2, the J call TRBJ1-2; D is unresolved. V lost 4 bases to trimming and J lost 3 bases, with 12 bases between them. CDR3 length: 14 amino acids. Germline values: CDR1 SNHLY, CDR2 FYNNEI. This chain's CDR3 is CASSGTASHYGYTF. In DNA, the CDR3 is TGTGCCAGCAGTGGGACCGCCTCGCACTATGGCTACACCTTC. Full variable domain (outside the CDR3, taken from reference TRBV2 and TRBJ1-2): EPEVTQTPSHQVTQMGQEVILRCVPISNHLYFYWYRQILGQKVEFLVSFYNNEISEKSEIFDDQFSVERPDGSNFTLKIRSTKLEDSAMYFCASSGTASHYGYTFGSGTRLTVV.

This clone was seen only a few times. The chain is built from TRBV7-2 and TRBJ1-3; D remains ambiguous. The CDR3 is made up of 16 amino acids. The germline V gene encodes CDR1 SGHTA and CDR2 FQGNSA. Trimming took off 1 base at V and 0 bases at J, with 10 bases between the two ends. In DNA form, the CDR3 reads TGTGCCAGCAGCTTAGTCGCCGCTAGCTCTGGAAACACCATATATTTT. Translated: CASSLVAASSGNTIYF. Full variable domain (rest looked up from reference TRBV7-2 and TRBJ1-3): GAGVSQSPSNKVTEKGKDVELRCDPISGHTALYWYRQSLGQGLEFLIYFQGNSAPDKSGLPSDRFSAERTGGSVSTLTIQRTQQEDSAVYLCASSLVAASSGNTIYFGEGSWLTVV.

J is TRBJ1-2 and V is TRBV4-2; no clear D gene. Per germline, CDR1 LGHNA and CDR2 YNFKEQ. V was pared by 4 bases and J by 1 base, with 13 bases between. The CDR3 has 15 amino acids. DNA of the CDR3: TGTGCCAGCAGCCCTCCATTAACAAATAACTATGGCTACACCTTC. Its translation is CASSPPLTNNYGYTF.

The chain recombines TRBV15 with TRBJ2-2; 10 nucleotides line up with TRBD2. With 4 bases clipped from V and 2 bases from J, the junction kept 10 bases outside the gene matches. The germline V gene encodes CDR1 LNHNV and CDR2 YYDKDF (reference sequence). The CDR3 totals 18 residues. Written as DNA, the CDR3 is TGTGCCACCAGCACGGAGTATTGGACTAGCGGTAACACCGGGGAGCTGTTTTTT. It is translated as CATSTEYWTSGNTGELFF.

The chain has TRBV7-9 and TRBJ1-1; D gene ambiguous. Germline assignment: CDR1 SEHNR and CDR2 FQNEAQ (reference sequence). The CDR3 is 14 amino acids. V was cut by 3 bases and J by 1 base, with 9 bases left in between. CDR3 in amino acids: CASSFGQANTEAFF. The CDR3 DNA sequence: TGTGCCAGCAGCTTCGGGCAGGCGAACACTGAAGCTTTCTTT.

The V gene is TRBV4-2, the J gene TRBJ1-1, with D perhaps TRBD1 (5 bases). The germline gives CDR1 LGHNA, CDR2 YNFKEQ. V gave up 0 bases and J gave up 0 bases, with 17 bases separating them. This CDR3 region has 18 residues. The CDR3 reads CASSQDRAGPQMNTEAFF. DNA of the CDR3: TGTGCCAGCAGCCAAGATCGGGCGGGACCGCAAATGAACACTGAAGCTTTCTTT.

The chain has TRBV28 and TRBJ1-1; D call uncertain. This CDR3 spans 13 amino acids. Germline CDR1 is MDHEN and CDR2 is SYDVKM. The CDR3: CAAIGVGGTEAFF. The CDR3 DNA sequence: TGTGCAGCGATCGGGGTTGGAGGCACTGAAGCTTTCTTT.

V usage is TRBV6-4 and J usage is TRBJ1-4; no definite D call. Germline CDR1 MRHNA, CDR2 SNTAGT. The V end lost 6 bases, the J end lost 8 bases, and 13 bases lay between the germline ends. This CDR3 is built from 13 residues. CDR3 coding DNA: TGTGCCAGCAGCCCCGGGCCAAGGGAAAAACTGTTTTTT. Its protein product is CASSPGPREKLFF.